A selection of T cell receptor beta chains follows, all from one sample in a study of blood T cell repertoires in COVID-19. Only in-frame clones appear in the TCRdb table, and some are missing; sequencing was by immunoSEQ multiplex PCR. The table shows under 250,000 clones, with about 82% occurring only once. The specimen was peripheral blood. The receptors here all came from a man aged 50 to 60 with COVID-19, enrolled during active disease. CDR3s include the opening cysteine and the closing phenylalanine or tryptophan. The D gene is left open where the match is weak. Clone sizes are given selectively: once, few, many, or a class where the clone is expanded.

d_call	clone_size	v_call	j_call	cdr3_aa	cdr3_nt
-	-	TRBV29-1	TRBJ2-7	CSVVFLGSSYEQYF	TGCAGCGTTGTATTTCTGGGGAGCTCCTACGAGCAGTACTTC
TRBD1	-	TRBV15	TRBJ2-5	CATSRGGQVAQETQYF	TGTGCCACCAGCAGGGGGGGACAGGTCGCACAAGAGACCCAGTACTTC
-	few	TRBV27	TRBJ1-6	CASSFSGTSTPLHF	TGTGCCAGCAGTTTCTCCGGGACTAGCACACCCCTCCACTTT
-	-	TRBV6-2/TRBV6-3	TRBJ1-5	CASGQSNSNQPQHF	TGTGCCAGCGGCCAGAGCAATAGCAATCAGCCCCAGCATTTT
-	-	TRBV7-2	TRBJ1-5	CASSLISNSNQPQHF	TGTGCCAGCAGCTTAATCAGTAATAGCAATCAGCCCCAGCATTTT
TRBD1	once	TRBV5-8	TRBJ1-2	CASSFRDREVRGYTF	TGTGCCAGCAGCTTCCGAGACAGGGAGGTGCGTGGCTACACCTTC
-	-	TRBV21-1	TRBJ2-7	CASSFVAGGLYEQYF	TGTGCCAGCAGTTTCGTAGCGGGGGGCCTCTACGAGCAGTACTTC
TRBD2	-	TRBV27	TRBJ2-1	CASQETGLAGARKFF	TGTGCCAGCCAAGAAACCGGACTAGCGGGGGCCCGGAAGTTCTTC
-	-	TRBV11-2	TRBJ2-5	CASSPGGGQETQYF	TGTGCCAGCAGCCCAGGTGGGGGCCAGGAGACCCAGTACTTC
TRBD1	-	TRBV7-9	TRBJ1-6	CASSLAWTGDSPLHF	TGTGCCAGCAGCCTCGCCTGGACAGGGGATTCACCCCTCCACTTT
-	-	TRBV4-3	TRBJ1-2	CASSQDFSANYGYTF	TGCGCCAGCAGCCAAGATTTCAGTGCTAACTATGGCTACACCTTC